A single TCR beta chain is shown here with its context. Trimming removed 4 bases at V and 7 bases at J, with 22 bases between. The germline CDR1 and CDR2 sequences are SQVTM and ANQGSEA. The CDR3 is 15 amino acids. This specimen belongs to a study of CD8+ T cells in alopecia areata. The authors extracted RNA and reverse transcribed it into cDNA as the sequencing template. Profiling relied on immunoSEQ multiplex PCR, and the TCRdb table lists in-frame clones only, not all of them. The table lists 150,000 to 160,000 clones, around half of them singletons. The receptor was derived from a human donor with alopecia areata. The chain carries TRBV29-1 and TRBJ1-2; possibly TRBD1 for D (5 bases). This sample comprised CD8+ T cells sorted from blood, obtained at week 0. CDR3 sequence (DNA): TGCAGCGTTGCCCCGGGTCCCGAGATGGGGCCTGGCTACACCTTC. Protein product: CSVAPGPEMGPGYTF.